The 6 T cell receptor beta chains presented below share a single source sample, sequenced in a study of early T cells in non-severe SARS-CoV-2 infection. TCRdb recomputed calls from the 5' RACE reads with MiXCR, one row per CDR3 protein. The table records tens of thousands of distinct CDR3 sequences, about 9.1% of them present only once. Material: whole blood. These receptors came from an adult who was a healthcare worker with PCR-confirmed SARS-CoV-2 infection or an uninfected control (not recorded which).

The rearrangement links TRBV7-2 to TRBJ2-2; tentatively, D is TRBD1 (5 bases). Germline CDR1 is SGHTA and CDR2 is FQGNSA. This CDR3 has 14 amino acids. Trimming shortened V by 5 bases and J by 1 base, and 8 bases separated the two germline ends. CDR3 bases: TGTGCCAGCAGCCCGCAGGGGAACACCGGGGAGCTGTTTTTT. Translation: CASSPQGNTGELFF. The variable domain in full, completed from reference TRBV7-2 and TRBJ2-2, reads GAGVSQSPSNKVTEKGKDVELRCDPISGHTALYWYRQSLGQGLEFLIYFQGNSAPDKSGLPSDRFSAERTGGSVSTLTIQRTQQEDSAVYLCASSPQGNTGELFFGEGSRLTVL.

This chain uses TRBV13 with TRBJ1-1, with 8 bases that match TRBD1. Trimming at V came to 5 bases and at J to 3 bases, leaving 8 bases not matched to a gene. The CDR3 has 15 amino acids. Germline V lookup: CDR1 PRHDT, CDR2 FYEKMQ (reference sequence). This chain's CDR3 is CASSAFHRGYTEAFF. Here the CDR3 DNA reads TGTGCCAGCAGCGCGTTCCACAGGGGGTACACTGAAGCTTTCTTT.

Ten or more counts support this clonotype. V gene TRBV20-1 combines with J gene TRBJ1-4; D perhaps matches TRBD1 (6 bases). The germline V and J ends were trimmed by 5 bases and 3 bases, with 10 bases remaining between them. The CDR3 has 13 amino acids. CDR1 is DFQATT, CDR2 SNEGSKA, per germline (reference sequence). CDR3 bases: TGCAGTGCTTTGACAGGCTCTAATGAAAAACTGTTTTTT. Protein product: CSALTGSNEKLFF.

This clonotype was found many times. J is TRBJ2-7 and V is TRBV20-1, with D possibly TRBD2 on 6 matching bases. The CDR3 extends over 14 amino acids. V gave up 5 bases and J gave up 1 base, with 15 bases separating them. Germline V gene sequence: CDR1 DFQATT, CDR2 SNEGSKA (reference sequence). The CDR3 coding sequence is TGCAGTGCTGGAGGGTCGCGGGGATCCTACGAGCAGTACTTC. Translation gives CSAGGSRGSYEQYF.

This clonotype was picked up a small number of times. This rearrangement joins TRBV28 to TRBJ1-2; tentative D call: TRBD1 (5 bases). The CDR3 is 12 residues long. Germline CDR1 and CDR2: MDHEN and SYDVKM. Trimming removed 6 bases at V and 8 bases at J, with 13 bases between. The CDR3 is CASRVPGGGYTF. CDR3 DNA sequence: TGTGCCAGCAGGGTCCCTGGGGGGGGCTACACCTTC.

This clonotype was detected ten times or more. The CDR3 loop is CASSLSGAITVANEQFF. CDR3 DNA: TGTGCCAGCAGCTTATCGGGGGCGATAACGGTCGCAAATGAGCAGTTCTTC. This chain connects TRBV7-2 to TRBJ2-1, with D possibly being TRBD1 or TRBD2 (6 bases each). Looked up from germline, CDR1 is SGHTA and CDR2 is FQGNSA. The CDR3 has 17 residues. Trimming removed 2 bases at V and 7 bases at J, with 21 bases between.